This record covers a single T cell receptor (beta chain). The data were obtained in a study of blood T cell repertoires in COVID-19. The CDR3 contains 14 residues. After removal of 6 bases from V and 2 bases from J, the junction contained 4 bases not matched to a gene. The germline CDR1 and CDR2 sequences are MNHNY and SVGAGI (reference sequence). The data were produced by immunoSEQ multiplex PCR, yet TCRdb's version contains in-frame clones alone and is incomplete. The sample lists about 99,000 clones, approximately 86% occurring once. The sample taken for sequencing was peripheral blood. The sequence came from a man aged 45-65 years with COVID-19, enrolled during active disease. The chain uses TRBV6-6 and TRBJ1-5; 7 bases align to TRBD1. The DNA of the CDR3 is TGTGCCAGCAGAGGACAGGCGGGCAATCAGCCCCAGCATTTT. It codes for CASRGQAGNQPQHF.